This T cell receptor (beta chain) came from a study of blood T cell repertoires in COVID-19. At the level of the study: Sites across the United States, Italy and Spain contributed samples from acute and convalescent COVID-19. The cDNA or gDNA used as material had been derived from T cells, B-cell-depleted T cells, or PBMCs.

J gave up 6 bases and V 5 bases, and 8 bases lay outside the gene matches. Germline CDR1 is SGHAT and CDR2 is FQNNGV. CDR3 length equals 17 residues. Per the study methods: Amplification with reference gene primers provided the estimates of nucleated cell counts. Libraries were prepared by immunoSEQ multiplex PCR; TCRdb keeps only in-frame clonotypes and omits some of them. V, J and clone size derive from that table, while D and trimming were established from the DNA sequence. The data hold approximately 210,000 clones, with less than 90% observed a single time. The sample was peripheral blood. J is TRBJ2-2 and V is TRBV11-2, with 14 positions matching TRBD2. The sequence was obtained from a man aged 30 to 39 with active or convalescent COVID-19. The CDR3 spells CASSLRVGLAGAGELFF. DNA of the CDR3: TGTGCCAGCAGCCTTAGGGTGGGACTAGCGGGAGCCGGGGAGCTGTTTTTT. Looking up the rest from reference TRBV11-2 and TRBJ2-2 gives the full variable domain: EAGVAQSPRYKIIEKRQSVAFWCNPISGHATLYWYQQILGQGPKLLIQFQNNGVVDDSQLPKDRFSAERLKGVDSTLKIQPAKLEDSAVYLCASSLRVGLAGAGELFFGEGSRLTVL.